This paragraph covers one T cell receptor beta chain sequence. Its target is unknown. The data derive from a study of CXCR3-negative and CXCR3-positive naive CD8 T cells. All TRB cDNA libraries came from 5' RACE performed with UMI labels. TCRdb reanalyzed the 5' RACE reads and collapses them to one entry per CDR3 protein, without DNA. Its table lists 20,000 to 25,000 distinct CDR3 sequences. Germline V gives CDR1 MNHEY, CDR2 SVGAGI. The CDR3 is 16 amino acids. Study-level points and caveats: Unlike memory cells, which differed, naive CXCR3-negative and CXCR3-positive cells had similar TRBV-TRBJ usage.

The sample consisted of naive CXCR3- CD8+ T cells from blood. Subset meaning: CD45RO-CCR7+CD27+CD95- naive CD8+ T cells lacking CXCR3 (TNR3-). This chain connects TRBV6-5 to TRBJ2-5; absent DNA, TCRdb's TRBD2 call cannot be checked. This receptor was obtained from a human donor in good health. Some clones in this sample may be carry-over from other donors' samples. The CDR3 region is CASSPGTSGGRETQYF.